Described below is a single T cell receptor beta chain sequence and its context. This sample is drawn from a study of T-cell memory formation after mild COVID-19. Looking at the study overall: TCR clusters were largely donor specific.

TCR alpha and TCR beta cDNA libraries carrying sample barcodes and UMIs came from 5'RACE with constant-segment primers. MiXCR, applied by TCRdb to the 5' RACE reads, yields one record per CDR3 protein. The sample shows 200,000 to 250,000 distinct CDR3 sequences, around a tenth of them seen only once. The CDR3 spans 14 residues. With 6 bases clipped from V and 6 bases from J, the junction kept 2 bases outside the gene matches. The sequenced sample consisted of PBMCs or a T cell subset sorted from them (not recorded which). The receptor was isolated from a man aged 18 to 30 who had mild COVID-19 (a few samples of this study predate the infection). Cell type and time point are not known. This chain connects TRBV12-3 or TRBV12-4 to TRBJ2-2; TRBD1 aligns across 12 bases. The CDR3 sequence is CASSRDRGPGELFF. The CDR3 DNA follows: TGTGCCAGCAGCCGGGACAGGGGGCCCGGGGAGCTGTTTTTT.